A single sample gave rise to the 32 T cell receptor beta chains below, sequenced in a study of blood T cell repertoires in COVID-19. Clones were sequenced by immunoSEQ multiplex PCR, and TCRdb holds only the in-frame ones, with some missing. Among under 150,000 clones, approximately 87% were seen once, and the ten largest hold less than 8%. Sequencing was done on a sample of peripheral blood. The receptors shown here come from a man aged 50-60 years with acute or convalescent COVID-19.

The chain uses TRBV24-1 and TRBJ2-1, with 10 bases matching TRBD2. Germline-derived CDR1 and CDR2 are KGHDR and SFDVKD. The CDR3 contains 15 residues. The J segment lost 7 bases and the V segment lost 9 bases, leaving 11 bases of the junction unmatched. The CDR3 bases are TGTGCCACCGCCTCCCTAGCGGGAGATCGAAATGAGCAGTTCTTC. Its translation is CATASLAGDRNEQFF.

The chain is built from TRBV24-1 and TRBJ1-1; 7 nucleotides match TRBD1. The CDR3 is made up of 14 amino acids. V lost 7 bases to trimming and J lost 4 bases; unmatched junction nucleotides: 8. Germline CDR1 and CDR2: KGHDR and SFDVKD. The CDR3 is CATRDTGESTEAFF. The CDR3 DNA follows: TGTGCCACCAGGGACACAGGGGAGAGCACTGAAGCTTTCTTT.

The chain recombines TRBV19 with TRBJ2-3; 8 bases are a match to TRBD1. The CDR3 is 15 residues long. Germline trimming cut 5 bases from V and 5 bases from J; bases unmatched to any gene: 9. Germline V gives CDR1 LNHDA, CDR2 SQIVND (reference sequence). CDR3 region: CASSFSRGHGDTQYF. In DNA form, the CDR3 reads TGTGCCAGTAGTTTCTCCAGGGGGCATGGAGATACGCAGTATTTT.

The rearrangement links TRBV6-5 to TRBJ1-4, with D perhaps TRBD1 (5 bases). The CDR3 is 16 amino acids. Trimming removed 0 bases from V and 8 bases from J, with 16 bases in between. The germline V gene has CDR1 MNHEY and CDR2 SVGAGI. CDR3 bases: TGTGCCAGCAGTTACTCGATGTCTCAGGGCGGCGAAAAACTGTTTTTT. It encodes CASSYSMSQGGEKLFF.

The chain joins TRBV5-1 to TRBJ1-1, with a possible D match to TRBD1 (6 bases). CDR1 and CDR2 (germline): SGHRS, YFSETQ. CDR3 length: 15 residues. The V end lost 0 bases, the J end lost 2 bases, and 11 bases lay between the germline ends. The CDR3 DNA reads TGCGCCAGCAGCTTGGTATCAGGGGTTAACACTGAAGCTTTCTTT. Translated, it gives CASSLVSGVNTEAFF.

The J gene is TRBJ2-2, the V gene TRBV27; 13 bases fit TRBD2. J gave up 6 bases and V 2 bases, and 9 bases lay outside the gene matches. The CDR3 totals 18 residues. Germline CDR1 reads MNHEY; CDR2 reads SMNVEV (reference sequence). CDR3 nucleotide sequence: TGTGCCAGCAGTTTAACCCGACTAGCGGGAGGTCGGTCCGGGGAGCTGTTTTTT. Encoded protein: CASSLTRLAGGRSGELFF.

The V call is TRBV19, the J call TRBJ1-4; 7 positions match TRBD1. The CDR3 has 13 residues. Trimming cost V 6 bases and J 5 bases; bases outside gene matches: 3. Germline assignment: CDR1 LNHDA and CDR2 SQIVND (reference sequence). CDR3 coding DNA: TGTGCCAGTAGGAGACAGGGAAATGAAAAACTGTTTTTT. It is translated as CASRRQGNEKLFF.

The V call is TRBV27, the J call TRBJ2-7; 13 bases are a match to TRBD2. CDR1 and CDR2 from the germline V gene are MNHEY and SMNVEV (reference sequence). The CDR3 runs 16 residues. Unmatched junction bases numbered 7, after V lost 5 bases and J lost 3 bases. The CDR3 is CASSGGTSGADYEQYF. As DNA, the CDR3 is TGTGCCAGCAGTGGGGGGACTAGCGGGGCCGACTACGAGCAGTACTTC.

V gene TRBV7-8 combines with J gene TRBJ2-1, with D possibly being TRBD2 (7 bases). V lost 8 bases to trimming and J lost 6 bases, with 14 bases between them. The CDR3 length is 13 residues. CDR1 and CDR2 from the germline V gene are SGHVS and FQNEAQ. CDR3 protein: CASDRGATNEQFF. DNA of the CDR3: TGTGCCAGCGACCGGGGGGCCACCAATGAGCAGTTCTTC.

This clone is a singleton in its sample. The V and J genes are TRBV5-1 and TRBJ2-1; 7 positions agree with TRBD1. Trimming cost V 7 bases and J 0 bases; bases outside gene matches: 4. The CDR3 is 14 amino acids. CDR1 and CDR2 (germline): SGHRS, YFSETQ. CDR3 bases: TGCGCCAGCTTCCGGGACAGCTCCTACAATGAGCAGTTCTTC. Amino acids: CASFRDSSYNEQFF.

The CDR3 DNA follows: TGTGCCAGCAGTGAATGGGGGGAATACACTGAAGCTTTCTTT. This sequence encodes CASSEWGEYTEAFF. V usage is TRBV6-1 and J usage is TRBJ1-1, with a weak D call TRBD1 (5 bases). The CDR3 length is 14 residues. Germline V gene sequence: CDR1 MNHNS, CDR2 SASEGT. The V gene lost 2 bases and the J gene lost 3 bases, with 10 bases spanning the gap.

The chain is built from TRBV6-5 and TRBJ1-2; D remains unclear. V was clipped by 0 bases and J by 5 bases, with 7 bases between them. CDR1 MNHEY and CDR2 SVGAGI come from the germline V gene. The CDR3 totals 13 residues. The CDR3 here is CASSYSSHYGYTF. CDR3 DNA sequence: TGTGCCAGCAGTTACTCCTCACATTATGGCTACACCTTC.

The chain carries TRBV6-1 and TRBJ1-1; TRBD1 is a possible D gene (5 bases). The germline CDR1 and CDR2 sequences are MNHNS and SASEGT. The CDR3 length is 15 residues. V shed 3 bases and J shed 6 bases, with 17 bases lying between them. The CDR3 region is CASSESAGNTAEAFF. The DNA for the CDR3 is TGTGCCAGCAGTGAGTCGGCAGGGAATACGGCTGAAGCTTTCTTT.

The CDR3 coding sequence is TGTGCCATCAGTGAGAGGACAGGGATCTATGGCTACACCTTC. Protein sequence: CAISERTGIYGYTF. The chain has TRBV10-3 and TRBJ1-2, with 8 bases lining up with TRBD1. V lost 2 bases to trimming and J lost 4 bases; unmatched junction nucleotides: 3. Germline CDR1 and CDR2: ENHRY and SYGVKD. This CDR3 spans 14 amino acids.

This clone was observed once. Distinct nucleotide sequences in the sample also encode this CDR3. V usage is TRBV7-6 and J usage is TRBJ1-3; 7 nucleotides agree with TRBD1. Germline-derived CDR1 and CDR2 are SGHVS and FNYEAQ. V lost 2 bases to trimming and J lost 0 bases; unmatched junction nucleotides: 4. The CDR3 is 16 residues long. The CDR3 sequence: CASSLYRDSSGNTIYF. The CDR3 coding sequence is TGTGCCAGCAGCTTATACCGGGACAGCTCTGGAAACACCATATATTTT.

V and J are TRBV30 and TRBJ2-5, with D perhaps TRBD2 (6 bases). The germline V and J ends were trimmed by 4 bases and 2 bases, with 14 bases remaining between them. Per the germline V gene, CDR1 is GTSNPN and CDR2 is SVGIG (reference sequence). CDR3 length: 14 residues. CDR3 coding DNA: TGTGCCTGGAACCCGGGGACTTTTCAAGAGACCCAGTACTTC. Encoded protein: CAWNPGTFQETQYF.

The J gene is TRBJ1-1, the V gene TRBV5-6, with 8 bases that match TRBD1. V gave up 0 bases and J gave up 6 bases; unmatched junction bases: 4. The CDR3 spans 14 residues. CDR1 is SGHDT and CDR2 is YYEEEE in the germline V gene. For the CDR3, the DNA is TGTGCCAGCAGCTTGGGGCAGGGGGCCCCTGAAGCTTTCTTT. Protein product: CASSLGQGAPEAFF.

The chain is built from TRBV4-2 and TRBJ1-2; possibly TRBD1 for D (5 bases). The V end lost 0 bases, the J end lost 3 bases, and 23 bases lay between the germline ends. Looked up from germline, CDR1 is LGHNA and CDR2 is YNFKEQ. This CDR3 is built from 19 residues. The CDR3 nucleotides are TGTGCCAGCAGCCAAGATCGGGGGAGGATGCAGGGCGACGACTATGGCTACACCTTC. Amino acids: CASSQDRGRMQGDDYGYTF.

Here the CDR3 reads CASSPSLAGSYEQYF. The CDR3 nucleotides read TGTGCCAGCAGTCCAAGCCTAGCGGGCTCCTACGAGCAGTACTTC. The chain uses TRBV27 and TRBJ2-7; 8 nucleotides match TRBD2. The CDR3 is 15 amino acids. The junction had 6 bases not matched to a gene; V was cut back by 5 bases and J by 0 bases. CDR1 is MNHEY and CDR2 is SMNVEV in the germline V gene (reference sequence).

DNA for the CDR3: TGTGCCAGCAGCTCAGGGACTAGATCTTCGGATACGCAGTATTTT. Translation: CASSSGTRSSDTQYF. The genes are TRBV7-2 and TRBJ2-3; 8 bases line up with TRBD2. Germline V gives CDR1 SGHTA, CDR2 FQGNSA. The CDR3 runs to 15 residues. J gave up 6 bases and V 4 bases, and 9 bases lay outside the gene matches.

CDR3 sequence reads: CASSDEVGSPLHF. The DNA of the CDR3 is TGTGCCAGCAGTGATGAGGTGGGTTCACCCCTCCACTTT. J is TRBJ1-6 and V is TRBV6-1; the D is unclear. The ends were cut back, 3 bases at V and 9 bases at J, with 9 bases in the middle. Germline V gene lookup returns CDR1 MNHNS and CDR2 SASEGT. CDR3 length equals 13 residues.

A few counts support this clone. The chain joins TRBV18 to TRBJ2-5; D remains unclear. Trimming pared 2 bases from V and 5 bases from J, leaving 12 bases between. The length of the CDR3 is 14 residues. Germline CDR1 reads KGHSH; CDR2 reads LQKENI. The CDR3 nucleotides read TGTGCCAGCTCACCAATGCAGGCCGAGGAGACCCAGTACTTC. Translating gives CASSPMQAEETQYF.

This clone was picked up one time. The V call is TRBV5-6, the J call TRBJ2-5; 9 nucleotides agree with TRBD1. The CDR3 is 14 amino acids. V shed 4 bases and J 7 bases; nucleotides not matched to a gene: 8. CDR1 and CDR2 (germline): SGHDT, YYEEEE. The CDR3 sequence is CASSPWDRAGTQYF. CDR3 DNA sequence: TGTGCCAGCAGCCCGTGGGACAGGGCGGGGACCCAGTACTTC.

CDR3 in amino acids: CASTSGGSQPQHF. The CDR3 nucleotides read TGTGCCAGTACTTCAGGGGGGAGTCAGCCCCAGCATTTT. This chain links TRBV19 with TRBJ1-5; 7 positions match TRBD1. Trimming removed 7 bases from V and 6 bases from J; junction bases left unmatched: 6. The V gene's germline CDR1 is LNHDA and CDR2 SQIVND (reference sequence). The CDR3 runs to 13 residues.

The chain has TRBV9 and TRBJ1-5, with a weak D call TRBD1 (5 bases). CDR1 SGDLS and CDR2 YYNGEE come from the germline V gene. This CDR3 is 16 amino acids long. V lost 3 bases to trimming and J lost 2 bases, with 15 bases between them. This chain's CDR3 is CASSAGGGGGNQPQHF. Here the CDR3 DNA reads TGTGCCAGCAGCGCGGGCGGGGGAGGCGGCAATCAGCCCCAGCATTTT.

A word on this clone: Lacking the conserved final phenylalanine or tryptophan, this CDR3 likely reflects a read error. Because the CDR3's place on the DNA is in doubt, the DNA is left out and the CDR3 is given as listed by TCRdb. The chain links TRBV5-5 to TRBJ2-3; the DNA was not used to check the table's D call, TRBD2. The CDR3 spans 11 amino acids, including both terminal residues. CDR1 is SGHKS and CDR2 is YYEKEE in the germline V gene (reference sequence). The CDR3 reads CASSPGLAGVV.

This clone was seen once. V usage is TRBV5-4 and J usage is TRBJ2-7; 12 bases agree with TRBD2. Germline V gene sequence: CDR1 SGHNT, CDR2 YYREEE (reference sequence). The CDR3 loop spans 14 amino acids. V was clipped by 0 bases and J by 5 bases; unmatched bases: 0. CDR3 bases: TGTGCCAGCAGCTTGGGACTAGCGGGAGACGAGCAGTACTTC. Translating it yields CASSLGLAGDEQYF.

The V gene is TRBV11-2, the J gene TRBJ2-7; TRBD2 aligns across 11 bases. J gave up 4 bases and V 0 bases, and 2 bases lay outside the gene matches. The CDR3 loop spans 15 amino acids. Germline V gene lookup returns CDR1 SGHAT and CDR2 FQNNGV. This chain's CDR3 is CASSLEASGRYEQYF. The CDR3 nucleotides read TGTGCCAGCAGCTTAGAGGCTAGCGGGAGGTACGAGCAGTACTTC.

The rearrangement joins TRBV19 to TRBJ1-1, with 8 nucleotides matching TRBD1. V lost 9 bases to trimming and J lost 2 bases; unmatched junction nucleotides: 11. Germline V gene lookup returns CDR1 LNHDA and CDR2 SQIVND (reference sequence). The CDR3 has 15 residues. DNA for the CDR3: TGTGCCAGCCGGCCCACCGGACAGGGAAACACTGAAGCTTTCTTT. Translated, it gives CASRPTGQGNTEAFF.

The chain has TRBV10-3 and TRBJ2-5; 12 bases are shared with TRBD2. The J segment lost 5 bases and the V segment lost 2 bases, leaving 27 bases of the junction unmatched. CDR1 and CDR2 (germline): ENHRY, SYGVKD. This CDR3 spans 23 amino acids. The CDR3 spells CAISEILAGGQRDNGHFMETQYF. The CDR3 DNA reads TGTGCCATCAGTGAGATACTAGCGGGGGGACAAAGGGACAACGGGCATTTTATGGAGACCCAGTACTTC.

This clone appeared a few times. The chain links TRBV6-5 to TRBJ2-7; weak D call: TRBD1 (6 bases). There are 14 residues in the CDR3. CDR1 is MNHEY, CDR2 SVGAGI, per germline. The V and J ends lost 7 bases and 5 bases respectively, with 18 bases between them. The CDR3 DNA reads TGTGCCAGCATGGTGGACAGAGGTATCGACGAGCAGTACTTC. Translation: CASMVDRGIDEQYF.

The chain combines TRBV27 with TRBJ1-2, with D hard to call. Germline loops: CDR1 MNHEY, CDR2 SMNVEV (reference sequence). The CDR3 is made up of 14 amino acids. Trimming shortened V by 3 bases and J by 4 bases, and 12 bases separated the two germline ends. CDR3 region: CASSFNSFGYGYTF. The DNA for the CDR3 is TGTGCCAGCAGTTTCAACAGTTTTGGCTATGGCTACACCTTC.